This is a list of T cell receptor beta chains from one sample in a study of blood T cell repertoires in COVID-19. The assay was immunoSEQ multiplex PCR, and TCRdb's table has in-frame clones only and misses some. Seen here are 150,000 to 200,000 clones, around nine tenths observed once, and the top ten hold approximately 12%. The specimen was peripheral blood. The origin of the receptors is an older woman with COVID-19, enrolled during active disease. Both conserved end residues are part of each CDR3. The D gene is left open where the match is weak. Expanded clones are given a class, and other clones once, few, many or no size at all.

abundance: -; j_gene: TRBJ1-4; v_gene: TRBV11-3; d_gene: TRBD1; CDR3aa: CASSKRTGNNEKLFF; CDR3nt: TGTGCCAGCAGCAAAAGGACAGGGAACAACGAAAAACTGTTTTTT
abundance: -; j_gene: TRBJ2-1; v_gene: TRBV27; d_gene: -; CDR3aa: CASSSPGTFLRGEQFF; CDR3nt: TGTGCCAGCAGTTCCCCCGGGACTTTCCTCCGAGGAGAGCAGTTCTTC
abundance: -; j_gene: TRBJ1-2; v_gene: TRBV7-9; d_gene: TRBD1; CDR3aa: CASSQGQGHYGYTF; CDR3nt: TGTGCCAGCAGCCAGGGACAGGGACACTATGGCTACACCTTC
abundance: once; j_gene: TRBJ2-2; v_gene: TRBV24-1; d_gene: -; CDR3aa: CATSDLGGYGTGELFF; CDR3nt: TGTGCCACCAGTGATTTAGGAGGGTATGGGACCGGGGAGCTGTTTTTT
abundance: -; j_gene: TRBJ2-7; v_gene: TRBV11-2; d_gene: -; CDR3aa: CASSFEGLAYEQYF; CDR3nt: TGTGCCAGCAGCTTTGAGGGACTCGCCTACGAGCAGTACTTC
abundance: -; j_gene: TRBJ2-7; v_gene: TRBV9; d_gene: -; CDR3aa: CASSVGGVQEDEQYF; CDR3nt: TGTGCCAGCAGCGTAGGAGGAGTACAGGAAGACGAGCAGTACTTC
abundance: -; j_gene: TRBJ1-1; v_gene: TRBV7-3; d_gene: TRBD1; CDR3aa: CASSKSGTANTEAFF; CDR3nt: TGTGCCAGCAGCAAATCCGGGACAGCGAACACTGAAGCTTTCTTT
abundance: -; j_gene: TRBJ1-1; v_gene: TRBV27; d_gene: -; CDR3aa: CASSLSSGTNTEAFF; CDR3nt: TGTGCCAGCAGTTTATCATCGGGTACGAACACTGAAGCTTTCTTT
abundance: -; j_gene: TRBJ1-1; v_gene: TRBV3-1/TRBV3-2; d_gene: TRBD1; CDR3aa: CASSQTRTGTEAFF; CDR3nt: TGTGCCAGCAGCCAGACGAGGACAGGGACTGAAGCTTTCTTT
abundance: -; j_gene: TRBJ1-3; v_gene: TRBV15; d_gene: -; CDR3aa: CATSRERTVSGNTIYF; CDR3nt: TGTGCCACCAGCAGAGAGAGGACAGTCTCTGGAAACACCATATATTTT
abundance: -; j_gene: TRBJ2-3; v_gene: TRBV9; d_gene: TRBD1; CDR3aa: CASSVGRQGGRDTQYF; CDR3nt: TGTGCCAGCAGCGTAGGGAGACAGGGTGGCAGAGATACGCAGTATTTT
abundance: -; j_gene: TRBJ1-4; v_gene: TRBV29-1; d_gene: -; CDR3aa: CSGQVATNEKLFF; CDR3nt: TGCAGCGGCCAGGTTGCAACTAATGAAAAACTGTTTTTT
abundance: few; j_gene: TRBJ1-5; v_gene: TRBV18; d_gene: TRBD1; CDR3aa: CASSPPPRQGSFRLDQPQHF; CDR3nt: TGTGCCAGCTCACCACCTCCGAGACAGGGATCGTTTCGGTTGGATCAGCCCCAGCATTTT
abundance: -; j_gene: TRBJ2-1; v_gene: TRBV13; d_gene: -; CDR3aa: CASSLLLAQGDNEQFF; CDR3nt: TGTGCCAGCAGCTTATTGTTAGCGCAAGGAGACAATGAGCAGTTCTTC
abundance: -; j_gene: TRBJ1-4; v_gene: TRBV20-1; d_gene: TRBD1; CDR3aa: CSASLRQGNEKLFF; CDR3nt: TGCAGTGCTAGTCTGAGACAGGGGAATGAAAAACTGTTTTTT
abundance: -; j_gene: TRBJ2-3; v_gene: TRBV5-1; d_gene: -; CDR3aa: CASIQGGSWDTQYF; CDR3nt: TGCGCCAGCATCCAGGGGGGTAGCTGGGATACGCAGTATTTT
abundance: -; j_gene: TRBJ1-1; v_gene: TRBV5-1; d_gene: TRBD1; CDR3aa: CASSYLPTGEAEAFF; CDR3nt: TGCGCCAGCAGTTATCTACCGACAGGGGAGGCTGAAGCTTTCTTT
abundance: -; j_gene: TRBJ2-7; v_gene: TRBV5-1; d_gene: -; CDR3aa: CASSTGQEQYF; CDR3nt: TGCGCCAGCAGCACCGGACAGGAGCAGTACTTC
abundance: -; j_gene: TRBJ1-2; v_gene: TRBV24-1; d_gene: -; CDR3aa: CATSVNRDYGYTF; CDR3nt: TGTGCCACCAGTGTCAACAGGGACTATGGCTACACCTTC
abundance: once; j_gene: TRBJ1-1; v_gene: TRBV28; d_gene: TRBD1; CDR3aa: CASSSQGYTEAFF; CDR3nt: TGTGCCAGCAGTTCACAGGGGTACACTGAAGCTTTCTTT